These 26 T cell receptor beta chains originate from one sample sequenced in a study of shared clonotypes between healthy human individuals (dated by TCRdb to 2020 to 2022). To prepare the library, the immunoSEQ multiplex PCR assay was applied. TCRdb retrieved this table from immuneACCESS and kept in-frame rearrangements only. Not all clones are present; in checked studies, unresolved V genes account for under half, and no reason is known for the remainder. The sample table holds 2,100,000 or so clones, of which roughly 95% were seen once. Roughly 0.13% of the sample is held by the ten biggest clonotypes. Sequencing was carried out using naive CD4+ T cells sorted from blood. The cell subset or site label, as the study defines it: CD45RA+ positively selected. These TCRs come from a man between 18 and 29 years old in good health.

To note about this clone: The same CDR3 arises from other DNA sequences in this sample as well. The chain has TRBV6-5 and TRBJ1-1; the D is unclear. Germline CDR1 MNHEY, CDR2 SVGAGI. V gave up 0 bases and J gave up 2 bases, with 7 bases separating them. This CDR3 region has 14 residues. This CDR3 reads CASSYSTDNTEAFF. DNA of the CDR3: TGTGCCAGCAGTTACTCCACAGACAACACTGAAGCTTTCTTT.

This clone appeared once. The rearrangement links TRBV5-6 to TRBJ2-4; 9 bases agree with TRBD1. With 4 bases clipped from V and 4 bases from J, the junction kept 6 bases outside the gene matches. Germline loops: CDR1 SGHDT, CDR2 YYEEEE. The CDR3 has 15 amino acids. CDR3 residues: CASSPGQGGKNIQYF. The CDR3 nucleotides read TGTGCCAGCAGCCCGGGACAGGGTGGGAAAAACATTCAGTACTTC. The full variable domain, rest sourced from reference TRBV5-6 and TRBJ2-4, is DAGVTQSPTHLIKTRGQQVTLRCSPKSGHDTVSWYQQALGQGPQFIFQYYEEEERQRGNFPDRFSGHQFPNYSSELNVNALLLGDSALYLCASSPGQGGKNIQYFGAGTRLSVL.

The J gene is TRBJ2-1, the V gene TRBV5-1; D is perhaps TRBD2 (6 bases). Germline lookup yields CDR1 SGHRS and CDR2 YFSETQ. The ends were cut back, 1 base at V and 4 bases at J, with 9 bases in the middle. The CDR3 totals 14 residues. The chain's CDR3 is CASSLWTKYNEQFF. CDR3 DNA sequence: TGCGCCAGCAGCTTGTGGACTAAGTACAATGAGCAGTTCTTC. The full variable domain, completed using reference TRBV5-1 and TRBJ2-1, is KAGVTQTPRYLIKTRGQQVTLSCSPISGHRSVSWYQQTPGQGLQFLFEYFSETQRNKGNFPGRFSGRQFSNSRSEMNVSTLELGDSALYLCASSLWTKYNEQFFGPGTRLTVL.

The chain joins TRBV28 to TRBJ1-1; TRBD1 might be the D (6 bases). The V end was cut by 7 bases, the J end by 1 base, with 7 bases between. The germline V gene encodes CDR1 MDHEN and CDR2 SYDVKM. CDR3 length equals 12 residues. The DNA for the CDR3 is TGTGCCAGCAAGGGGGGGAACACTGAAGCTTTCTTT. This translates into CASKGGNTEAFF.

The chain uses TRBV5-1 and TRBJ2-1; 9 nucleotides line up with TRBD1. V shed 4 bases and J 1 base; nucleotides not matched to a gene: 3. The germline gives CDR1 SGHRS, CDR2 YFSETQ. The CDR3 has 15 amino acids. Written as DNA, the CDR3 is TGCGCCAGCAGCCGGGACAGGGTTTCCTACAATGAGCAGTTCTTC. Residues: CASSRDRVSYNEQFF.

The V call is TRBV14, the J call TRBJ1-2, with D hard to call. Trimming cost V 1 base and J 8 bases, with 14 bases left between them. The length of the CDR3 is 14 residues. The germline CDR1 and CDR2 sequences are SGHDN and FVKESK. As DNA, the CDR3 is TGTGCCAGCAGCCAAGCAAAGAGGCCTGGAGGCTACACCTTC. It codes for CASSQAKRPGGYTF.

This chain links TRBV28 with TRBJ2-3; tentatively, D is TRBD1 (5 bases). Looked up from germline, CDR1 is MDHEN and CDR2 is SYDVKM. CDR3 size: 13 residues. With 5 bases removed from V and 6 bases from J, the gap between germline ends came to 12 bases. The CDR3 protein is CASSTGAPDTQYF. The CDR3 nucleotides read TGTGCCAGCAGTACTGGGGCACCGGATACGCAGTATTTT.

The V call is TRBV30, the J call TRBJ1-3; D not resolved. The CDR3 runs 15 residues. Trimming took off 0 bases at V and 0 bases at J, with 9 bases between the two ends. The germline V gene has CDR1 GTSNPN and CDR2 SVGIG (reference sequence). DNA of the CDR3: TGTGCCTGGAGTGTAGGCCAGAGCTCTGGAAACACCATATATTTT. This sequence encodes CAWSVGQSSGNTIYF.

The rearrangement joins TRBV19 to TRBJ2-2; 12 positions agree with TRBD1. CDR1 LNHDA and CDR2 SQIVND come from the germline V gene (reference sequence). Trimming removed 5 bases from V and 2 bases from J; junction bases left unmatched: 3. This CDR3 is built from 16 residues. The CDR3 sequence: CASSPGTGGNTGELFF. The CDR3 DNA reads TGTGCCAGTAGTCCGGGGACAGGGGGCAACACCGGGGAGCTGTTTTTT.

The chain has TRBV2 and TRBJ2-2, with 8 bases matching TRBD1. CDR1 and CDR2 (germline): SNHLY, FYNNEI. The CDR3 sequence is 15 residues long. Trimming removed 3 bases from V and 5 bases from J; junction bases left unmatched: 5. CDR3 in amino acids: CASSEQQGGTGELFF. The CDR3 DNA reads as TGTGCCAGCAGTGAGCAACAGGGGGGTACCGGGGAGCTGTTTTTT.

This clone was detected only once. This sequence joins TRBV6-1 and TRBJ2-7, with TRBD2 matching over 7 bases. Trimming at V came to 6 bases and at J to 3 bases, leaving 5 bases not matched to a gene. Germline V CDR1 and CDR2: MNHNS, SASEGT. This CDR3 has 13 amino acids. The CDR3 sequence: CASRLGLIYEQYF. As DNA, the CDR3 is TGTGCCAGCAGGTTGGGACTAATCTACGAGCAGTACTTC.

The chain links TRBV6-1 to TRBJ1-3; no definite D call. Trimming took off 6 bases at V and 1 base at J, with 10 bases between the two ends. In germline, CDR1 is MNHNS, CDR2 SASEGT. This CDR3 contains 14 residues. In DNA, the CDR3 is TGTGCCAGCAGGGAACTGAGTTCTGGAAACACCATATATTTT. Translation: CASRELSSGNTIYF.

CDR3 sequence (DNA): TGTGCCACTTCGGGACAGAACTATAATTCACCCCTCCACTTT. Amino acids: CATSGQNYNSPLHF. The chain has TRBV19 and TRBJ1-6; 7 nucleotides agree with TRBD1. Trimming removed 10 bases from V and 3 bases from J; junction bases left unmatched: 6. In germline, CDR1 is LNHDA, CDR2 SQIVND (reference sequence). This CDR3 region has 14 residues.

This clone was detected once. The sample has other DNA sequences that encode this CDR3 too. The gene calls are TRBV5-1 and TRBJ2-3; 8 bases are shared with TRBD2. V shed 3 bases and J 2 bases; nucleotides not matched to a gene: 2. The CDR3 contains 14 residues. Looked up from germline, CDR1 is SGHRS and CDR2 is YFSETQ. The CDR3 loop reads CASSSGGFTDTQYF. The CDR3 nucleotides read TGCGCCAGCAGCTCGGGGGGGTTCACAGATACGCAGTATTTT.

J is TRBJ2-1 and V is TRBV11-2; TRBD2 matches 10 bases. The length of the CDR3 is 16 residues. Per germline, CDR1 SGHAT and CDR2 FQNNGV. Unmatched junction bases numbered 8, after V lost 3 bases and J lost 6 bases. In nucleotides, the CDR3 is TGTGCCAGCAGCTTCATGACTAGCGGGTGGATCAATGAGCAGTTCTTC. Translated: CASSFMTSGWINEQFF.

The chain employs TRBV2 and TRBJ2-3; 9 nucleotides line up with TRBD2. CDR3 length: 17 residues. The ends lost 0 bases at V and 0 bases at J; junction bases unmatched: 4. The V gene's germline CDR1 is SNHLY and CDR2 FYNNEI. DNA of the CDR3: TGTGCCAGCAGTGAAGCGGCTAGCGGGGAGAGCACAGATACGCAGTATTTT. Translated, it gives CASSEAASGESTDTQYF.

The gene calls are TRBV30 and TRBJ1-1; TRBD1 is a possible D gene (6 bases). With 5 bases removed from V and 4 bases from J, the gap between germline ends came to 14 bases. The CDR3 extends over 13 amino acids. Germline V gene sequence: CDR1 GTSNPN, CDR2 SVGIG (reference sequence). The chain's CDR3 is CAWVGQLATEAFF. DNA for the CDR3: TGTGCCTGGGTAGGACAGTTAGCCACTGAAGCTTTCTTT.

The chain links TRBV7-9 to TRBJ1-3; a possible D gene is TRBD1 (5 bases). The CDR3 is made up of 14 amino acids. V shed 2 bases and J shed 4 bases, with 9 bases lying between them. CDR1 and CDR2 (germline): SEHNR, FQNEAQ (reference sequence). DNA of the CDR3: TGTGCCAGCAGCTTACAGGGTGGAGGAAACACCATATATTTT. Translated, it gives CASSLQGGGNTIYF.

This chain uses TRBV5-8 with TRBJ2-1; D gene uncertain. CDR3 length: 15 residues. Per germline, CDR1 SGHTS and CDR2 YDEGEE. The V gene lost 0 bases and the J gene lost 0 bases, with 7 bases spanning the gap. CDR3 bases: TGTGCCAGCAGCTTGGGGGATAGCTCCTACAATGAGCAGTTCTTC. This sequence encodes CASSLGDSSYNEQFF.

This chain joins TRBV18 and TRBJ2-5, with no clear D. The CDR3 is made up of 14 amino acids. Per germline, CDR1 KGHSH and CDR2 LQKENI. The V end lost 0 bases, the J end lost 0 bases, and 5 bases lay between the germline ends. The CDR3 region is CASSPPNYQETQYF. CDR3 in DNA: TGTGCCAGCTCACCACCTAACTACCAAGAGACCCAGTACTTC. Full variable domain (outside the CDR3, taken from reference TRBV18 and TRBJ2-5): NAGVMQNPRHLVRRRGQEARLRCSPMKGHSHVYWYRQLPEEGLKFMVYLQKENIIDESGMPKERFSAEFPKEGPSILRIQQVVRGDSAAYFCASSPPNYQETQYFGPGTRLLVL.

The chain couples TRBV2 to TRBJ2-7; a weak D match, TRBD1 (6 bases). Germline V lookup: CDR1 SNHLY, CDR2 FYNNEI. The CDR3 totals 15 residues. Trimming removed 7 bases at V and 5 bases at J, with 21 bases between. Written as DNA, the CDR3 is TGTGCCAGCAAAGATACAGGGTTTGCCGGGGACGAGCAGTACTTC. It is translated as CASKDTGFAGDEQYF.

V is TRBV18 and J is TRBJ1-1; TRBD1 agrees at 10 bases. The germline CDR1 and CDR2 sequences are KGHSH and LQKENI. The CDR3 runs to 15 residues. V lost 5 bases and J lost 4; bases outside the gene matches: 7. CDR3 nucleotides: TGTGCCAGCTCAGAGGGGACAGGGGTGAGCACTGAAGCTTTCTTT. As protein: CASSEGTGVSTEAFF.

The chain couples TRBV5-1 to TRBJ2-2; TRBD2 matches at 11 bases. Germline lookup yields CDR1 SGHRS and CDR2 YFSETQ. The CDR3 is 15 residues long. Germline trimming cut 4 bases from V and 7 bases from J; bases unmatched to any gene: 6. The CDR3 reads CASSVSGGAFGELFF. In DNA, the CDR3 is TGCGCCAGCAGCGTTAGCGGGGGGGCGTTCGGGGAGCTGTTTTTT.

The gene calls are TRBV28 and TRBJ2-7, with TRBD1 as a possible D gene (6 bases). V dropped 3 bases and J dropped 2 bases, with 14 bases sitting between them. The CDR3 is made up of 15 amino acids. Germline-derived CDR1 and CDR2 are MDHEN and SYDVKM. The CDR3 region is CASSFSGQGAYEQYF. The CDR3 DNA follows: TGTGCCAGCAGTTTTTCGGGACAAGGAGCCTACGAGCAGTACTTC.

This clone was detected once. The V call is TRBV2, the J call TRBJ1-1; a possible D gene is TRBD1 (6 bases). The CDR3 covers 15 residues. Trimming cost V 6 bases and J 4 bases, with 18 bases left between them. CDR1 is SNHLY, CDR2 FYNNEI, per germline. CDR3 coding DNA: TGTGCCAGCAGCCCGGGGACTCCCAGGGGCACTGAAGCTTTCTTT. The encoded protein is CASSPGTPRGTEAFF.

The rearrangement uses TRBV4-3 and TRBJ1-1; no clear D. V lost 4 bases, J lost 7 bases, and 13 bases lay in between. Per germline, CDR1 LGHNA and CDR2 YSLEER. The CDR3 is 13 amino acids. CDR3 nucleotides: TGCGCCAGCAGCCTTTACTCGGGAGTTGAAGCTTTCTTT. It codes for CASSLYSGVEAFF.